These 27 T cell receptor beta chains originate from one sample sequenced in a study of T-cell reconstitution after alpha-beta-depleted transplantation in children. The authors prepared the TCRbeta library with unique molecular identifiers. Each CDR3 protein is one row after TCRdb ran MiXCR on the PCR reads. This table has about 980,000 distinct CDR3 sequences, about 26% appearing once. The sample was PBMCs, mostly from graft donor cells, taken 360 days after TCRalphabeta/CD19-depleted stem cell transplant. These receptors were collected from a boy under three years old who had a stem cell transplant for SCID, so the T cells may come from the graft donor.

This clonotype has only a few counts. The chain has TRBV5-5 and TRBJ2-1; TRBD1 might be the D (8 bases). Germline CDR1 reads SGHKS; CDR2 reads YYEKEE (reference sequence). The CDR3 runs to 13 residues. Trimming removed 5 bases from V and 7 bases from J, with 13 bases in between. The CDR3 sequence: CASRLQGGNEQFF. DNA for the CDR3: TGTGCCAGCAGGTTACAGGGGGGGAATGAGCAGTTCTTC.

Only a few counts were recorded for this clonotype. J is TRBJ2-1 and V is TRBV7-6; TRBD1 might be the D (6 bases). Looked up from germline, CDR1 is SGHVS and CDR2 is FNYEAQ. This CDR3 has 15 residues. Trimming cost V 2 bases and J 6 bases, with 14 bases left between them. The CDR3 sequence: CASSLSQGIGNEQFF. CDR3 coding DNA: TGTGCCAGCAGCTTAAGCCAGGGGATAGGCAATGAGCAGTTCTTC.

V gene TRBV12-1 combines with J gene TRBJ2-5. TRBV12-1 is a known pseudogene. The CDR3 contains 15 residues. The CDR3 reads CASSLIRTRQETQYF. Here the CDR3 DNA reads TGTGCCAGCAGCTTAATACGGACGCGGCAAGAGACCCAGTACTTC.

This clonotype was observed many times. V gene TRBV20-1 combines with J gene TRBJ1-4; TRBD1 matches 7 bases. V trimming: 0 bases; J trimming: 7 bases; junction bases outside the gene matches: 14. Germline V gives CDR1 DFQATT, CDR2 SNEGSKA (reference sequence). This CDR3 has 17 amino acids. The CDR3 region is CSARDIVAGGRCEKLFF. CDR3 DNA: TGCAGTGCTAGAGATATCGTGGCAGGGGGAAGGTGTGAAAAACTGTTTTTT.

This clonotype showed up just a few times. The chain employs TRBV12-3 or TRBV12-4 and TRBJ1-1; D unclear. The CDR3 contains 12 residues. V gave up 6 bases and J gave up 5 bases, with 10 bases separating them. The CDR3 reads CASRDFWTEAFF. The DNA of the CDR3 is TGTGCCAGCAGGGACTTTTGGACTGAAGCTTTCTTT.

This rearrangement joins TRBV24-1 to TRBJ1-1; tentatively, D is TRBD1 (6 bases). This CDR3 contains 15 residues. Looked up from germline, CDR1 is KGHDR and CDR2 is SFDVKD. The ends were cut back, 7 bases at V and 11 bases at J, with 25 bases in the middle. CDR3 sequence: CATRHRDGVPNRAFF. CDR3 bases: TGTGCCACCAGACACAGGGACGGCGTTCCTAATAGGGCTTTCTTT.

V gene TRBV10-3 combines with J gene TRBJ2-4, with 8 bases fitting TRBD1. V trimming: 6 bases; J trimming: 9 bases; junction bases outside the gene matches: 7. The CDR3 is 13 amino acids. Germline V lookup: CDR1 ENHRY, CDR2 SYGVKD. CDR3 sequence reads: CAIRGQGEVIQYF. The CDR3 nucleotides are TGTGCCATCAGAGGACAGGGTGAGGTCATTCAGTACTTC.

CDR3 loop: CASSQEGTGADTQYF. The CDR3 region has the DNA TGCGCCAGCAGCCAAGAGGGGACAGGGGCGGATACGCAGTATTTT. The chain joins TRBV4-1 to TRBJ2-3; 10 bases agree with TRBD1. The CDR3 sequence is 15 residues long. Germline V gene lookup returns CDR1 MGHRA and CDR2 YSYEKL. The V and J ends lost 0 bases and 6 bases, in that order; junction bases with no gene match: 3.

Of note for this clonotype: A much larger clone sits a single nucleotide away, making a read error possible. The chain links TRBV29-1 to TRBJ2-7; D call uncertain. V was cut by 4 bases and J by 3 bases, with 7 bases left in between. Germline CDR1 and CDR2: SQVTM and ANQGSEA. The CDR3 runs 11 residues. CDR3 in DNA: TGCAGCGTTGTTGGCTACTACGAGCAGTACTTC. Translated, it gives CSVVGYYEQYF.

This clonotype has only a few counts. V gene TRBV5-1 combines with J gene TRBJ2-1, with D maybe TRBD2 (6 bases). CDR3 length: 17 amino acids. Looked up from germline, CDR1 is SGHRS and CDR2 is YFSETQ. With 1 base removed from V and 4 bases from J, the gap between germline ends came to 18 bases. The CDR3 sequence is CASSLINLGLLYNEQFF. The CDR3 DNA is TGCGCCAGCAGCTTGATAAACCTGGGACTCCTTTACAATGAGCAGTTCTTC.

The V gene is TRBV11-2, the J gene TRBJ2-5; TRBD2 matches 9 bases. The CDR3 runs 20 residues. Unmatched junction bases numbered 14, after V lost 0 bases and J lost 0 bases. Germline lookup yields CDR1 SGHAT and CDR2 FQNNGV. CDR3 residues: CASSLDGAGGITPHQETQYF. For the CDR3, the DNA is TGTGCCAGCAGCTTAGATGGGGCGGGGGGGATTACACCCCACCAAGAGACCCAGTACTTC. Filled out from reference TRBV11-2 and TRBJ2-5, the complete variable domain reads EAGVAQSPRYKIIEKRQSVAFWCNPISGHATLYWYQQILGQGPKLLIQFQNNGVVDDSQLPKDRFSAERLKGVDSTLKIQPAKLEDSAVYLCASSLDGAGGITPHQETQYFGPGTRLLVL.

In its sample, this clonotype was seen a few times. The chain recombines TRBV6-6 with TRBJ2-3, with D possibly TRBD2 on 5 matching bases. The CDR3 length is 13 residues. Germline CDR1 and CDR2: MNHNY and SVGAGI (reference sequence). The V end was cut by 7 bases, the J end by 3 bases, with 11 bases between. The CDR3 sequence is CASTQRSTDTQYF. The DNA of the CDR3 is TGTGCCAGCACTCAGCGGTCGACAGATACGCAGTATTTT.

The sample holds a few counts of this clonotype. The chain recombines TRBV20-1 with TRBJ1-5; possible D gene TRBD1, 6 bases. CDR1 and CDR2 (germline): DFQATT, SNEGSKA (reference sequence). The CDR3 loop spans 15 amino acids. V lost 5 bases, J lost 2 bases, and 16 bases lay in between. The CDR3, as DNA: TGCAGTGCTGCCTTCCAGGGGAGCGGCAATCAGCCCCAGCATTTT. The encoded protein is CSAAFQGSGNQPQHF.

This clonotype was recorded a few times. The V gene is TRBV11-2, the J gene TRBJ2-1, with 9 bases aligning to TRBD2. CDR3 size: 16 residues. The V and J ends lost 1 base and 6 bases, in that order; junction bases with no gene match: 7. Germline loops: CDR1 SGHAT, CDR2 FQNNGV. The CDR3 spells CASSLGPSGEINEQFF. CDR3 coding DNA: TGTGCCAGCAGCTTAGGGCCTAGCGGGGAGATCAATGAGCAGTTCTTC.

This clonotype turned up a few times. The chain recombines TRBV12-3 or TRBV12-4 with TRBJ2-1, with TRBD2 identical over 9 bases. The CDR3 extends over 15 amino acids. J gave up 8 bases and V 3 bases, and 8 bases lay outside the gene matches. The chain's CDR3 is CASSLGTSIRDEQFF. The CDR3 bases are TGTGCCAGCAGTTTGGGGACTAGCATTAGGGATGAGCAGTTCTTC.

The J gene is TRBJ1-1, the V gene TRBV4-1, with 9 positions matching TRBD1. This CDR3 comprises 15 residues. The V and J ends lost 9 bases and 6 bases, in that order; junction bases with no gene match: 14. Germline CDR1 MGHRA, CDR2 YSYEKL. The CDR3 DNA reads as TGCGCCAGTAGTCCGGGACAGGGCCTAGGGGCTGAAGCTTTCTTT. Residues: CASSPGQGLGAEAFF.

Here the CDR3 reads CASLPDRFYGNTIYF. The CDR3 nucleotides are TGTGCCTCTCTCCCCGACAGGTTTTACGGAAACACCATATATTTT. The chain uses TRBV12-3 or TRBV12-4 and TRBJ1-3; D might be TRBD1 (6 bases). V was cut by 11 bases and J by 4 bases, with 21 bases left in between. The CDR3 is made up of 15 amino acids.

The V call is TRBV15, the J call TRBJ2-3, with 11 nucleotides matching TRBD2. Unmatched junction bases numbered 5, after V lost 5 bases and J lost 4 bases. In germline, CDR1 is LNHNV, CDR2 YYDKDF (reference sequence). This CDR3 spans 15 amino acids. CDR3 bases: TGTGCCACCAGCTCCGGGACTAGCGGCTCAGATACGCAGTATTTT. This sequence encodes CATSSGTSGSDTQYF.

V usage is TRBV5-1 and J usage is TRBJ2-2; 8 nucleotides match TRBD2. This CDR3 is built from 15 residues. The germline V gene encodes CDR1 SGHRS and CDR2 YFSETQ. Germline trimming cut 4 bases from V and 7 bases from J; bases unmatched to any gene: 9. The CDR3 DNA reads TGCGCCAGCAGCCCCGGGAGGGTTCGAGACGGGGAGCTGTTTTTT. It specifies CASSPGRVRDGELFF.

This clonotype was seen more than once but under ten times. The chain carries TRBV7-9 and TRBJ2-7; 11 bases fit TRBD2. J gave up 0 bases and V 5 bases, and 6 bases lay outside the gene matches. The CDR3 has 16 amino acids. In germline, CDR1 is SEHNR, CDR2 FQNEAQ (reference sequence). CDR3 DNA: TGTGCCAGCAGCGGTAGACTAGCGGGGAGCTCCTACGAGCAGTACTTC. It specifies CASSGRLAGSSYEQYF. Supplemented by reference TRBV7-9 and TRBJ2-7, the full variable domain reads DTGVSQNPRHKITKRGQNVTFRCDPISEHNRLYWYRQTLGQGPEFLTYFQNEAQLEKSRLLSDRFSAERPKGSFSTLEIQRTEQGDSAMYLCASSGRLAGSSYEQYFGPGTRLTVT.

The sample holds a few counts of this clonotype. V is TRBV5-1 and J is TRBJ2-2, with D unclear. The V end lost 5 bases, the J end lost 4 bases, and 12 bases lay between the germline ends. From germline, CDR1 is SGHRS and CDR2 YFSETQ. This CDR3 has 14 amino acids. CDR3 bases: TGCGCCAGCAGTGGGATAGACGGCACCGGGGAGCTGTTTTTT. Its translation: CASSGIDGTGELFF.

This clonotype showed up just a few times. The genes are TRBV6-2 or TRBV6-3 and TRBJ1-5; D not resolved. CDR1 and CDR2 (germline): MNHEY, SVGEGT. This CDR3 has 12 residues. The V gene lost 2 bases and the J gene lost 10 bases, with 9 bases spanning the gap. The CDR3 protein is CASSYLAFPQHF. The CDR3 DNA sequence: TGTGCCAGCAGTTACCTTGCGTTTCCCCAGCATTTT.

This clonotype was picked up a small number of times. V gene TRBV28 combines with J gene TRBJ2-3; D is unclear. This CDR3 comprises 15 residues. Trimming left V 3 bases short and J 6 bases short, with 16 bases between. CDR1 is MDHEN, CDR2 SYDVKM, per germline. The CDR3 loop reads CASSFIQGYRDTQYF. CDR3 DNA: TGTGCCAGCAGTTTCATACAAGGATATCGGGATACGCAGTATTTT.

CDR3 loop: CASSYSLGESYEQYF. CDR3 nucleotides: TGTGCCAGCAGTTACTCGTTGGGGGAGTCCTACGAGCAGTACTTC. V usage is TRBV6-5 and J usage is TRBJ2-7; D could derive from TRBD1 or TRBD2 (5 bases each). The CDR3 is 15 amino acids. V shed 0 bases and J shed 1 base, with 10 bases lying between them. Germline loops: CDR1 MNHEY, CDR2 SVGAGI.

CDR3 sequence (DNA): TGCGCCAGCAGCTTGCGGGCGGCCCGACAGAATGAGCAGTTCTTC. Protein product: CASSLRAARQNEQFF. The chain joins TRBV5-1 to TRBJ2-1; D is perhaps TRBD1 (5 bases). Germline-derived CDR1 and CDR2 are SGHRS and YFSETQ. Trimming pared 1 base from V and 7 bases from J, leaving 15 bases between. This CDR3 comprises 15 residues.

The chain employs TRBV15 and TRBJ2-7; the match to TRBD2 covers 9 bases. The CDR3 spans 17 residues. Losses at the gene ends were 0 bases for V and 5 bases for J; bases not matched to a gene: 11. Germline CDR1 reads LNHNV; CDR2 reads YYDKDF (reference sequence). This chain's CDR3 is CATSRDPERLAGHEQYF. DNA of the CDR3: TGTGCCACCAGCAGAGATCCGGAGAGGCTAGCGGGACACGAGCAGTACTTC.

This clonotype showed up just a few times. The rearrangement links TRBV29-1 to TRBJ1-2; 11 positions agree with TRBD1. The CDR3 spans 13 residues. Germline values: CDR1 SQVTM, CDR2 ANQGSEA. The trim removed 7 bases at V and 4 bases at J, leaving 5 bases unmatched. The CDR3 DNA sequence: TGCAGCGGTGGGGACAGGGGGGCCTATGGCTACACCTTC. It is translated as CSGGDRGAYGYTF. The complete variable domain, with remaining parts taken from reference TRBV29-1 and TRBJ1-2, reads SAVISQKPSRDICQRGTSLTIQCQVDSQVTMMFWYRQQPGQSLTLIATANQGSEATYESGFVIDKFPISRPNLTFSTLTVSNMSPEDSSIYLCSGGDRGAYGYTFGSGTRLTVV.